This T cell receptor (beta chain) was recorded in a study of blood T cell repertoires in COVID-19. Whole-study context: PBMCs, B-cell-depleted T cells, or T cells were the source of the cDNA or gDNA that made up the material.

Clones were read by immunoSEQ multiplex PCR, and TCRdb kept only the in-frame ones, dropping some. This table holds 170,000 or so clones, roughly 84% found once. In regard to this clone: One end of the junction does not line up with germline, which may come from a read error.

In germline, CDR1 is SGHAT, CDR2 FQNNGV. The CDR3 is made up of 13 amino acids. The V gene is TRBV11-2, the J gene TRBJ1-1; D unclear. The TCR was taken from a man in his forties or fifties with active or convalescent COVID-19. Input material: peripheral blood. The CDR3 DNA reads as TGTGCCAGCAGCGTAGACGTAAACACTGAAGCTTTCTTT. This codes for CASSVDVNTEAFF.